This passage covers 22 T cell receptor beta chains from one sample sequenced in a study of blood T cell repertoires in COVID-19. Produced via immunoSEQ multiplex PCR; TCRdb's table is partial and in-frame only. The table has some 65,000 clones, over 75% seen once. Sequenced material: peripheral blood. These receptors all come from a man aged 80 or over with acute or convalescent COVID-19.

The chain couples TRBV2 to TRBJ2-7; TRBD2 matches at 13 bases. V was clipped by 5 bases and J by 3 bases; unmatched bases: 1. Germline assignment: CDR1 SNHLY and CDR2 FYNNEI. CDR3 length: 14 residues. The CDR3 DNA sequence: TGTGCCAGCAGTCGACTAGCGGGAGGCTACGAGCAGTACTTC. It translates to CASSRLAGGYEQYF.

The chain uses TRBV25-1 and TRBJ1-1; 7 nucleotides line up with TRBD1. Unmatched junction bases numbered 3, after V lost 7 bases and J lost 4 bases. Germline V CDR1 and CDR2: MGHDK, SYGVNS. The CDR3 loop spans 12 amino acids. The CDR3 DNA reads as TGTGCCAGCACCAGGGGGGCCACTGAAGCTTTCTTT. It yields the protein CASTRGATEAFF.

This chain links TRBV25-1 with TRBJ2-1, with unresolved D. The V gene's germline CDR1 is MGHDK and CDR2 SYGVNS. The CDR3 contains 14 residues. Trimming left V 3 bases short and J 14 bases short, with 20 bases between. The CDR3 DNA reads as TGTGCCAGCAGTGACACCGCATCGCGGTCCCTTGAGTTCTTC. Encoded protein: CASSDTASRSLEFF.

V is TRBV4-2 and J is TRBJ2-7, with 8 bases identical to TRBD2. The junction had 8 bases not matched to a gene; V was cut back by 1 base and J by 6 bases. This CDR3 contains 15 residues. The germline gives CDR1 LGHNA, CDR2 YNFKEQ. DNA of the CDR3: TGTGCCAGCAGCCAAGGGGCGGGAGGACAGAGCGAGCAGTACTTC. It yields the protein CASSQGAGGQSEQYF.

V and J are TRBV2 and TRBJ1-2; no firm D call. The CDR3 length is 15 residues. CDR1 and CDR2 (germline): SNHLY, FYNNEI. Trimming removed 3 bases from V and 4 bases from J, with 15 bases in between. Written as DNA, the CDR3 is TGTGCCAGCAGTGAGAGGAAAGGCATCTTCTATGGCTACACCTTC. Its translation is CASSERKGIFYGYTF.

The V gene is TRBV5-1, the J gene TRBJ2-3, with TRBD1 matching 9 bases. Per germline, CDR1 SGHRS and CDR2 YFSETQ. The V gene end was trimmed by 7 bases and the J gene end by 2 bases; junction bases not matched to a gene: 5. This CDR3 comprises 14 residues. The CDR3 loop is CASRRTGDTDTQYF. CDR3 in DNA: TGCGCCAGCCGTCGGACAGGGGACACAGATACGCAGTATTTT.

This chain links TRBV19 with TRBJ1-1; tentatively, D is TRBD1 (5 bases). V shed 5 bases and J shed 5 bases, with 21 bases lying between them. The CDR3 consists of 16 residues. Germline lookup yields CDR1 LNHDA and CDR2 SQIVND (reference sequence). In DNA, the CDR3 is TGTGCCAGTAGTCCATGGGGGGGGAACCGGAAAACTGAAGCTTTCTTT. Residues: CASSPWGGNRKTEAFF.

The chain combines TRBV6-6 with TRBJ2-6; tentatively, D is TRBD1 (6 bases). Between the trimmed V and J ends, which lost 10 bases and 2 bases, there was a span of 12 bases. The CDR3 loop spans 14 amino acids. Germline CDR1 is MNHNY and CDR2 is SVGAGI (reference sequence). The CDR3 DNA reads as TGTGCCACCACAGGGACCCCTGGGGCCAACGTCCTGACTTTC. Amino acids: CATTGTPGANVLTF.

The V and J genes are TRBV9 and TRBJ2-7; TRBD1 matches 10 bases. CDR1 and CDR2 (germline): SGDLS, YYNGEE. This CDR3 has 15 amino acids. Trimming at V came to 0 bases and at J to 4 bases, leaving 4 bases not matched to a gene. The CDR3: CASSVGDRGLYEQYF. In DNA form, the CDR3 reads TGTGCCAGCAGCGTAGGAGACAGGGGGCTATACGAGCAGTACTTC.

CDR3 in amino acids: CASSEWTSGNEQFF. CDR3 coding DNA: TGCGCCAGCAGTGAATGGACTAGCGGGAATGAGCAGTTCTTC. V is TRBV10-1 and J is TRBJ2-1; 11 bases are a match to TRBD2. The CDR3 length is 14 residues. CDR1 is WNHNN and CDR2 is SYGVQD in the germline V gene (reference sequence). The V gene end was trimmed by 3 bases and the J gene end by 7 bases; junction bases not matched to a gene: 2.

The CDR3 DNA reads TGCGCCAGCAGCTTGAAGAGCGGTTTCACAGTCCAAGAGACCCAGTACTTC. Translating gives CASSLKSGFTVQETQYF. The chain joins TRBV5-1 to TRBJ2-5, with D tentatively TRBD2 (5 bases). The V gene lost 1 base and the J gene lost 1 base, with 17 bases spanning the gap. Germline lookup yields CDR1 SGHRS and CDR2 YFSETQ. CDR3 length: 17 residues.

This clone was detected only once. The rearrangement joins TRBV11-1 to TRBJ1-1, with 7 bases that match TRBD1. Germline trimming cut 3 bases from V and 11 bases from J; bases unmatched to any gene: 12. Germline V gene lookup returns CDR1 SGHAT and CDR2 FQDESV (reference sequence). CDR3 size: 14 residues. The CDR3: CASSLGSGRGSAFF. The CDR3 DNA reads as TGTGCCAGCAGCTTGGGGAGCGGCAGGGGGTCGGCTTTCTTT.

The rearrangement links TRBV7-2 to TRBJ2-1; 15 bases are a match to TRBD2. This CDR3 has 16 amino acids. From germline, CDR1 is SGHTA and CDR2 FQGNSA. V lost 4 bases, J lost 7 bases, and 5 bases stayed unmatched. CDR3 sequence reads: CASSSGLAGGSNEQFF. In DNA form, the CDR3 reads TGTGCCAGCAGCTCGGGACTAGCGGGAGGAAGTAATGAGCAGTTCTTC. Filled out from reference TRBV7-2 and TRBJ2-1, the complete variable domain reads GAGVSQSPSNKVTEKGKDVELRCDPISGHTALYWYRQSLGQGLEFLIYFQGNSAPDKSGLPSDRFSAERTGGSVSTLTIQRTQQEDSAVYLCASSSGLAGGSNEQFFGPGTRLTVL.

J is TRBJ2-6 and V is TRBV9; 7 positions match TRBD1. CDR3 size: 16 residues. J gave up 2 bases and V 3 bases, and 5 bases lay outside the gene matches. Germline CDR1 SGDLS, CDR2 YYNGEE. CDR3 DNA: TGTGCCAGCAGCGACGACAGGGCTGCTGGGGCCAACGTCCTGACTTTC. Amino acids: CASSDDRAAGANVLTF.

The CDR3 reads CASSTGTGGSSSYNEQFF. DNA of the CDR3: TGTGCCAGCAGCACAGGGACAGGGGGCTCTAGCTCCTACAATGAGCAGTTCTTC. This rearrangement joins TRBV11-3 to TRBJ2-1; 12 bases line up with TRBD1. The CDR3 covers 18 residues. Unmatched junction bases numbered 8, after V lost 5 bases and J lost 0 bases. Germline V gene lookup returns CDR1 SGHNT and CDR2 YENEEA. The variable domain in full, with the rest retrieved from reference TRBV11-3 and TRBJ2-1, is EAGVVQSPRYKIIEKKQPVAFWCNPISGHNTLYWYLQNLGQGPELLIRYENEEAVDDSQLPKDRFSAERLKGVDSTLKIQPAELGDSAVYLCASSTGTGGSSSYNEQFFGPGTRLTVL.

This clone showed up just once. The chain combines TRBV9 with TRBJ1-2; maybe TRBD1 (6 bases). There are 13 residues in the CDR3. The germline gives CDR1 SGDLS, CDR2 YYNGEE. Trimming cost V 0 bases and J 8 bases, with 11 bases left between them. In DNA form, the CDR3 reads TGTGCCAGCAGCGTAGGGACAGAAGGCGGCTACACCTTC. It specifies CASSVGTEGGYTF.

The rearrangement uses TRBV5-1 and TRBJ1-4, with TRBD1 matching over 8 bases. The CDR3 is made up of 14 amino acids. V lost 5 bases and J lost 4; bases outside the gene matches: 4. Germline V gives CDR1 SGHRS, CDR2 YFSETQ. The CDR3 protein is CASRDRVLNEKLFF. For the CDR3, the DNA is TGCGCCAGCAGGGACAGGGTTCTTAATGAAAAACTGTTTTTT. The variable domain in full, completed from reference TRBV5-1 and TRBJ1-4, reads KAGVTQTPRYLIKTRGQQVTLSCSPISGHRSVSWYQQTPGQGLQFLFEYFSETQRNKGNFPGRFSGRQFSNSRSEMNVSTLELGDSALYLCASRDRVLNEKLFFGSGTQLSVL.

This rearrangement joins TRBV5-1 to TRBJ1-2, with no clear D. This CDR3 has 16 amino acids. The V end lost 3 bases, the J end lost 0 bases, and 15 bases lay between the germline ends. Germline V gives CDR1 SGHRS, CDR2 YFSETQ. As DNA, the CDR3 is TGCGCCAGCAGCTGGCGGGGAGGAACCACTAACTATGGCTACACCTTC. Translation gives CASSWRGGTTNYGYTF.

Here the CDR3 DNA reads TGTGCCAGCAGTGCCCCGCGCGGGGACGGAAATACGCAGTATTTT. This encodes CASSAPRGDGNTQYF. The chain combines TRBV6-2 or TRBV6-3 with TRBJ2-3; possible D gene TRBD2, 6 bases. Germline assignment: CDR1 MNHEY and CDR2 SVGEGT. This CDR3 has 15 amino acids. Deletions cut 5 bases from V and 7 bases from J, with 19 bases between.

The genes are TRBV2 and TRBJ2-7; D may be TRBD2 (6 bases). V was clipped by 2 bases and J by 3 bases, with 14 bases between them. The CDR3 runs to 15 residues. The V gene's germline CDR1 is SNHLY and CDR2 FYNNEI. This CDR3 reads CASSEQLAPFYEQYF. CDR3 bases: TGTGCCAGCAGTGAACAACTAGCTCCGTTCTACGAGCAGTACTTC.

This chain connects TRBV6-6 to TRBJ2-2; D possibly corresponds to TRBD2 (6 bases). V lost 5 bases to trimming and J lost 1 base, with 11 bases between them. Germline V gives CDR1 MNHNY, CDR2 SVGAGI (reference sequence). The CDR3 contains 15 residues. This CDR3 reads CASSPSGGNTGELFF. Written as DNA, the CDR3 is TGTGCCAGCAGTCCCTCCGGGGGGAACACCGGGGAGCTGTTTTTT.

This chain's CDR3 is CASSQERATEYTGELFF. In DNA, the CDR3 is TGTGCCAGCAGCCAAGAGAGGGCAACCGAGTACACCGGGGAGCTGTTTTTT. The chain is built from TRBV14 and TRBJ2-2; D is perhaps TRBD2 (5 bases). Germline-derived CDR1 and CDR2 are SGHDN and FVKESK. Trimming cost V 0 bases and J 3 bases, with 14 bases left between them. The length of the CDR3 is 17 residues.